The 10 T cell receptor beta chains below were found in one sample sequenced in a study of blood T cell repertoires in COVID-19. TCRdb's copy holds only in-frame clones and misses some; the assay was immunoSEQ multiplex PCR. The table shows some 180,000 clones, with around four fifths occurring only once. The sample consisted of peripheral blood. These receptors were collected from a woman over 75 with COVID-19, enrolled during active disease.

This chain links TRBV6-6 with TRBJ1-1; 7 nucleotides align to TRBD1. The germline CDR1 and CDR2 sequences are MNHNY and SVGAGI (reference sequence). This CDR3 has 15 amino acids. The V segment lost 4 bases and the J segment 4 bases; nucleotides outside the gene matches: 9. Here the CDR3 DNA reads TGTGCCAGCAGTTCCCCAGGGGGAAGTGGCACTGAAGCTTTCTTT. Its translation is CASSSPGGSGTEAFF.

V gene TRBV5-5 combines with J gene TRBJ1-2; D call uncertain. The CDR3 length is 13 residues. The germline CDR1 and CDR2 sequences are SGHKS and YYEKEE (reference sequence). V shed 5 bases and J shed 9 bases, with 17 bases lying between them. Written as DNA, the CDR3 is TGTGCCAGCAGTTTTGAACAGACTAGGAGCTACACCTTC. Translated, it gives CASSFEQTRSYTF.

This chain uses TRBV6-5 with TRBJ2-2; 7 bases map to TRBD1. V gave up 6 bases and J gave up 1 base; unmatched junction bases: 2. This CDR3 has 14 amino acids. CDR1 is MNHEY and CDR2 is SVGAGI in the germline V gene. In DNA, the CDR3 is TGTGCCAGCAGGGGACAGTGGAACACCGGGGAGCTGTTTTTT. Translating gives CASRGQWNTGELFF.

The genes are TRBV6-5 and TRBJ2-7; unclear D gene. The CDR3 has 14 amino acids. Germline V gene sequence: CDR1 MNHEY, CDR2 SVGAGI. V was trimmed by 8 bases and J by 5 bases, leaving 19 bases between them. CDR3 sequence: CASASVGRFHEQYF. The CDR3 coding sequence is TGTGCCAGCGCCAGCGTCGGTAGATTCCACGAGCAGTACTTC.

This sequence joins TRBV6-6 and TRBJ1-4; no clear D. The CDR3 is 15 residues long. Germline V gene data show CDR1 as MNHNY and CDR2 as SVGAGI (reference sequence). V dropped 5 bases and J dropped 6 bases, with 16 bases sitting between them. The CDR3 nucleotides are TGTGCCAGCAGTCCCGGGGAGGGTGTGCATGAAAAACTGTTTTTT. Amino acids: CASSPGEGVHEKLFF.

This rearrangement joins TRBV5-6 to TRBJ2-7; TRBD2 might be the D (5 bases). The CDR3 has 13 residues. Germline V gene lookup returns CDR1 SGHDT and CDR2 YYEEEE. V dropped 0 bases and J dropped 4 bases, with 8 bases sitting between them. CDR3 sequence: CASSLGLTYEQYF. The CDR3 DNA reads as TGTGCCAGCAGCTTGGGACTAACTTACGAGCAGTACTTC.

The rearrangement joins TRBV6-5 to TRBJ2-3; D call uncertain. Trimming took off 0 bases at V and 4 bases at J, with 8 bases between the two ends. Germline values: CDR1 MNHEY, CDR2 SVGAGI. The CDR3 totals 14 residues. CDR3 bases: TGTGCCAGCAGTTACTCCTCCCGCGCAGATACGCAGTATTTT. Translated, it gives CASSYSSRADTQYF.

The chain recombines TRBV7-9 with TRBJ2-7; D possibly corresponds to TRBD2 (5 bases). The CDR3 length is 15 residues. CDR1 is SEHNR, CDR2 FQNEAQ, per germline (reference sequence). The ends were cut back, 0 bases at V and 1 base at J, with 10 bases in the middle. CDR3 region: CASSLATRKSYEQYF. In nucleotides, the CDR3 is TGTGCCAGCAGCTTAGCCACTAGAAAGTCCTACGAGCAGTACTTC.

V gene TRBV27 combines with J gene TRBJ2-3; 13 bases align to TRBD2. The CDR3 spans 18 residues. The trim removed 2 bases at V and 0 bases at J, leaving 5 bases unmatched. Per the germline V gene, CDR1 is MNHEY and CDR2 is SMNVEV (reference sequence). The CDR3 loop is CASSLQGLAGTSTDTQYF. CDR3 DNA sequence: TGTGCCAGCAGTTTACAGGGACTAGCGGGAACTAGCACAGATACGCAGTATTTT.

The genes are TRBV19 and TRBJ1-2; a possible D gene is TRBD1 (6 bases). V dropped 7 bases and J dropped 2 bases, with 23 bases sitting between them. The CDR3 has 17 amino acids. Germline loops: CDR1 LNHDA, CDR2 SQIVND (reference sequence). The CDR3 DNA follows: TGTGCCAGTACAACCCCGGGGCAGGGGCAACGAAACTATGGCTACACCTTC. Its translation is CASTTPGQGQRNYGYTF. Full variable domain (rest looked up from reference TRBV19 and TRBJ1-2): DGGITQSPKYLFRKEGQNVTLSCEQNLNHDAMYWYRQDPGQGLRLIYYSQIVNDFQKGDIAEGYSVSREKKESFPLTVTSAQKNPTAFYLCASTTPGQGQRNYGYTFGSGTRLTVV.